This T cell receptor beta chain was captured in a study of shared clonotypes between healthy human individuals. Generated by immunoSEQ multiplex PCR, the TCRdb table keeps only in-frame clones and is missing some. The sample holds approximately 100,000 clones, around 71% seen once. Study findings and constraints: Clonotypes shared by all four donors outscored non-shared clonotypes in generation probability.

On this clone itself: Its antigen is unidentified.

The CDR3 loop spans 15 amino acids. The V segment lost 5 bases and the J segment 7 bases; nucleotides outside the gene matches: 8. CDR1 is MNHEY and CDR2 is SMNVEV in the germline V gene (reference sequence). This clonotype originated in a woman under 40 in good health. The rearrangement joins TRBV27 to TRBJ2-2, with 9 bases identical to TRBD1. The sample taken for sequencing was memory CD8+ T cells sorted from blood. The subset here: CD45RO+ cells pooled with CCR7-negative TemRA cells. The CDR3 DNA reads TGTGCCAGCAGTCTCAGGGACAGGGTTTACGGGGAGCTGTTTTTT. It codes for CASSLRDRVYGELFF.